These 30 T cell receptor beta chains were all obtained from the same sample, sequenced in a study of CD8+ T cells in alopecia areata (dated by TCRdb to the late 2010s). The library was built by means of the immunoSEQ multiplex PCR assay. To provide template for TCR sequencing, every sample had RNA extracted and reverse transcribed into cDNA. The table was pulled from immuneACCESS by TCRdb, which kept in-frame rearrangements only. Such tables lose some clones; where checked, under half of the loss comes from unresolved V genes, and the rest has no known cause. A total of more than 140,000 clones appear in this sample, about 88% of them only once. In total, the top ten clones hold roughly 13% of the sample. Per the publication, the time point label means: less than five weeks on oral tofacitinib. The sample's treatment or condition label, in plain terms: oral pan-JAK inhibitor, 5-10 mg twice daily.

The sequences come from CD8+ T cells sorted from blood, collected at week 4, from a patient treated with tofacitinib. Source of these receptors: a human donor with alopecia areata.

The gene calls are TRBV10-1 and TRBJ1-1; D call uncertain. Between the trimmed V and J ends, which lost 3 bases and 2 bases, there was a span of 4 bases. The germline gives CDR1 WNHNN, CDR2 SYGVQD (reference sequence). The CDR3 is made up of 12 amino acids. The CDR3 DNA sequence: TGCGCCAGCAGTGATCCCAACACTGAAGCTTTCTTT. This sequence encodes CASSDPNTEAFF.

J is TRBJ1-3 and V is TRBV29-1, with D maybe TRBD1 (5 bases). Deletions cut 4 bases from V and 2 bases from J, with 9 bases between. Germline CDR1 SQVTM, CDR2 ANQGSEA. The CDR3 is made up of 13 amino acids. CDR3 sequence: CSVVGVAGNTIYF. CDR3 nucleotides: TGCAGCGTTGTGGGGGTCGCTGGAAACACCATATATTTT.

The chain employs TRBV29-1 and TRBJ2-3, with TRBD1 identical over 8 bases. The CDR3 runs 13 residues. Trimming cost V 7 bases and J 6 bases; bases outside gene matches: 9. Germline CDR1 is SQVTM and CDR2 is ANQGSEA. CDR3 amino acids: CSAAQGEFDTQYF. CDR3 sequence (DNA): TGCAGCGCCGCACAGGGGGAATTTGATACGCAGTATTTT.

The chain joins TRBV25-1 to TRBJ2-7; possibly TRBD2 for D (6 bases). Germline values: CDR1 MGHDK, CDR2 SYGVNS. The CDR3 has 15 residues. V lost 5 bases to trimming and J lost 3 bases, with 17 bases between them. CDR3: CASSMPGEEVYEQYF. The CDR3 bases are TGTGCCAGCAGTATGCCGGGGGAAGAGGTCTACGAGCAGTACTTC.

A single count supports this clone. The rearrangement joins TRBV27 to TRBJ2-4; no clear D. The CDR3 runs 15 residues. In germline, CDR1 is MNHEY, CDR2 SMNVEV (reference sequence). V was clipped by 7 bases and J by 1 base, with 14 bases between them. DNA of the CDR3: TGTGCCAGCACGATTAGGGCTGAGGCCAAAAACATTCAGTACTTC. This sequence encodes CASTIRAEAKNIQYF.

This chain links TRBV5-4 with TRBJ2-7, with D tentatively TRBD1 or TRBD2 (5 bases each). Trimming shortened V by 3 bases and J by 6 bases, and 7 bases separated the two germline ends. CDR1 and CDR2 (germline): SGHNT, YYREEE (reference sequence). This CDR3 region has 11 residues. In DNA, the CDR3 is TGTGCCAGCAGCTACGGGACCGAGCAGTACTTC. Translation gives CASSYGTEQYF.

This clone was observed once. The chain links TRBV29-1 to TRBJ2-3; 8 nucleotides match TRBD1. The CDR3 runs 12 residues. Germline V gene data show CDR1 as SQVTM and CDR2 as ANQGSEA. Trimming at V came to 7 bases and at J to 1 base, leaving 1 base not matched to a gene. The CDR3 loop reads CSADRGTDTQYF. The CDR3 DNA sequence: TGCAGCGCGGACAGGGGCACAGATACGCAGTATTTT.

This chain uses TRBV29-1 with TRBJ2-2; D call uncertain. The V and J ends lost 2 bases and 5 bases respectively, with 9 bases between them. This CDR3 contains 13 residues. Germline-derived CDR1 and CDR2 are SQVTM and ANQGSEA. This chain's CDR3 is CSVEPGPTGELFF. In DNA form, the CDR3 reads TGCAGCGTTGAACCGGGTCCTACCGGGGAGCTGTTTTTT.

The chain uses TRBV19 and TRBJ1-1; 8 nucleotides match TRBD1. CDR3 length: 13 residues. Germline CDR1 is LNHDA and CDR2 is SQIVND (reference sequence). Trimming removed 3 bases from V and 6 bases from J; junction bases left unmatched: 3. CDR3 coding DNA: TGTGCCAGTAGTATCATGACAGGGGCTGAAGCTTTCTTT. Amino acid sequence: CASSIMTGAEAFF.

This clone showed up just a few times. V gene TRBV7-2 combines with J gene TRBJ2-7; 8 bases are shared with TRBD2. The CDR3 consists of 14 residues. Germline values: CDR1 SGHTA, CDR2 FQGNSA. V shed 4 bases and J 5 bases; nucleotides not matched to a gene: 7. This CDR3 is CASSSGLGKDEQYF. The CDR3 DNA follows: TGTGCCAGCAGCTCGGGACTAGGGAAAGACGAGCAGTACTTC. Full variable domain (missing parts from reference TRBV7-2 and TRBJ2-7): GAGVSQSPSNKVTEKGKDVELRCDPISGHTALYWYRQSLGQGLEFLIYFQGNSAPDKSGLPSDRFSAERTGGSVSTLTIQRTQQEDSAVYLCASSSGLGKDEQYFGPGTRLTVT.

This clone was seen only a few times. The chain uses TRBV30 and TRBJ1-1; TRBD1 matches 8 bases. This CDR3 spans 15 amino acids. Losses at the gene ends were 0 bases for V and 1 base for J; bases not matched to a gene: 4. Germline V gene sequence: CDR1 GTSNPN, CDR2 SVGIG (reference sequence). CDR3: CAWSVRTGWNTEAFF. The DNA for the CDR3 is TGTGCCTGGAGTGTGAGGACAGGGTGGAACACTGAAGCTTTCTTT.

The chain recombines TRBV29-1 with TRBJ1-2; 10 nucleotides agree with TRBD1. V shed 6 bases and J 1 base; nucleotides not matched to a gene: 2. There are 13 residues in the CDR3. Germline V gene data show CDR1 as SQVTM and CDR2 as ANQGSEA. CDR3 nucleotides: TGCAGCGTGGGGGACAGGGGTAACTATGGCTACACCTTC. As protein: CSVGDRGNYGYTF. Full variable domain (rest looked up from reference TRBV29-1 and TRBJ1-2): SAVISQKPSRDICQRGTSLTIQCQVDSQVTMMFWYRQQPGQSLTLIATANQGSEATYESGFVIDKFPISRPNLTFSTLTVSNMSPEDSSIYLCSVGDRGNYGYTFGSGTRLTVV.

CDR3 bases: TGTGCCTGGAGTCAACACAGGGAATTGAGCACTGAAGCTTTCTTT. Translated: CAWSQHRELSTEAFF. The chain combines TRBV30 with TRBJ1-1; tentatively, D is TRBD1 (6 bases). The CDR3 length is 15 residues. Trimming shortened V by 2 bases and J by 4 bases, and 17 bases separated the two germline ends. Per germline, CDR1 GTSNPN and CDR2 SVGIG (reference sequence).

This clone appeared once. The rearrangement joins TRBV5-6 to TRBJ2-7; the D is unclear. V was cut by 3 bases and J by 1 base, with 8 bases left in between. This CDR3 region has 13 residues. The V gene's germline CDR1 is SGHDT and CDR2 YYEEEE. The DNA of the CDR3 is TGTGCCAGCAGCTCGTGGCAGTCCTACGAGCAGTACTTC. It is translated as CASSSWQSYEQYF.

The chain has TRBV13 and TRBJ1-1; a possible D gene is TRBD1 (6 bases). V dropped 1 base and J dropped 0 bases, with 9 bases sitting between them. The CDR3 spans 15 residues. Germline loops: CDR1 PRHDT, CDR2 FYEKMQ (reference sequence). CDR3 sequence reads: CASSLVQGMNTEAFF. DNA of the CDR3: TGTGCCAGCAGCTTAGTTCAGGGGATGAACACTGAAGCTTTCTTT.

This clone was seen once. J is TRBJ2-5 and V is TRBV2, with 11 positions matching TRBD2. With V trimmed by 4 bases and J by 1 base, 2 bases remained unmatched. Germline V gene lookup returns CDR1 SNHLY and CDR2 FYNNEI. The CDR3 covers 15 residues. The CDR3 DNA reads TGTGCCAGCAGTGGAGGGACTAGCGGCCAAGAGACCCAGTACTTC. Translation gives CASSGGTSGQETQYF.

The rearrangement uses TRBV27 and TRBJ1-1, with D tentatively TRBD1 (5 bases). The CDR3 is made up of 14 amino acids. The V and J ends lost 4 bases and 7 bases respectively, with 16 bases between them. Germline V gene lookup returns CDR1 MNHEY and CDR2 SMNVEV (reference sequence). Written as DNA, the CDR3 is TGTGCCAGCAGTTCCCCATGGACACTTCGTGAAGCTTTCTTT. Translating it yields CASSSPWTLREAFF.

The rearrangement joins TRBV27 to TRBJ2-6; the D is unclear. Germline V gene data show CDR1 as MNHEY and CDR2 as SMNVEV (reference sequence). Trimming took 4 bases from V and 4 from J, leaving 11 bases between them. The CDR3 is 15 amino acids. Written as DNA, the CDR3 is TGTGCCAGCAGTTCCCGACCCGGAGGGGCCAACGTCCTGACTTTC. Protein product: CASSSRPGGANVLTF.

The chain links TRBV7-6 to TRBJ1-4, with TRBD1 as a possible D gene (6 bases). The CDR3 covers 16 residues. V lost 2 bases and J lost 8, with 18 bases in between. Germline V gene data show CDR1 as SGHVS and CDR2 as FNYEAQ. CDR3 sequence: CASSLSGTKGGEKLFF. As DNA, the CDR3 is TGTGCCAGCAGCTTAAGTGGGACGAAGGGGGGAGAAAAACTGTTTTTT. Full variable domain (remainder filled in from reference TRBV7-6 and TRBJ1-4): GAGVSQSPRYKVTKRGQDVALRCDPISGHVSLYWYRQALGQGPEFLTYFNYEAQQDKSGLPNDRFSAERPEGSISTLTIQRTEQRDSAMYRCASSLSGTKGGEKLFFGSGTQLSVL.

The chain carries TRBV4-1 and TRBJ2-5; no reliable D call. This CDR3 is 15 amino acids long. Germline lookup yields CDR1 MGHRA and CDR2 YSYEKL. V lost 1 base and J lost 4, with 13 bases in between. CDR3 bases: TGCGCCAGCAGCCAAGGAGTTGAAGTGGGAGAGACCCAGTACTTC. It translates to CASSQGVEVGETQYF.

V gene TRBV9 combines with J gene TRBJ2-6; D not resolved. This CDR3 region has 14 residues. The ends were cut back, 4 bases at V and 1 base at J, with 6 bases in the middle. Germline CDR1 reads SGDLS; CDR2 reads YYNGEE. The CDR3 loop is CASSTTSGANVLTF. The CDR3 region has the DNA TGTGCCAGCAGCACCACATCTGGGGCCAACGTCCTGACTTTC.

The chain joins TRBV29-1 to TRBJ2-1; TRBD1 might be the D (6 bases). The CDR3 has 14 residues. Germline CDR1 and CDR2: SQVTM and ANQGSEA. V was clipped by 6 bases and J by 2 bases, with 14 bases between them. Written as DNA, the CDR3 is TGCAGCGTCGAACAGGGCTCGGCCTACAATGAGCAGTTCTTC. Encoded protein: CSVEQGSAYNEQFF.

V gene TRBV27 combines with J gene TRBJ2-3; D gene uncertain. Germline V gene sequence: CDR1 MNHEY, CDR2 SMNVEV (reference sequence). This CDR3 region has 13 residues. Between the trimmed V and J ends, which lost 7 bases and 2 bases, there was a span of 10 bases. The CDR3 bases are TGTGCCAGCACCCCGGAAAACACAGATACGCAGTATTTT. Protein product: CASTPENTDTQYF.

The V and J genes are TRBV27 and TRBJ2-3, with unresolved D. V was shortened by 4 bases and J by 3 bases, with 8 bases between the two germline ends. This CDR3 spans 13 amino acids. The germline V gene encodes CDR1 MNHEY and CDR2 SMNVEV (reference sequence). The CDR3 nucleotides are TGTGCCAGCAGTTCGACAACTACAGATACGCAGTATTTT. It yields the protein CASSSTTTDTQYF.

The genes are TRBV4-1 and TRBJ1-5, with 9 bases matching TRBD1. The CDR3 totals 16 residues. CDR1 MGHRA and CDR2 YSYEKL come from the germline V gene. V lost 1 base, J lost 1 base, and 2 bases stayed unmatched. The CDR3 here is CASSQGTGESNQPQHF. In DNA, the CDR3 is TGCGCCAGCAGCCAAGGGACAGGGGAGAGCAATCAGCCCCAGCATTTT.

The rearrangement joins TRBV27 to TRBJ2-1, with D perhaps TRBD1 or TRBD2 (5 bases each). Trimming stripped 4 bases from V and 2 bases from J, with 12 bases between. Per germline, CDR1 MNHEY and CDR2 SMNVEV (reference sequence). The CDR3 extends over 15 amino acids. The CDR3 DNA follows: TGTGCCAGCAGTTCAAACCGGGACCCCTACAATGAGCAGTTCTTC. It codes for CASSSNRDPYNEQFF.

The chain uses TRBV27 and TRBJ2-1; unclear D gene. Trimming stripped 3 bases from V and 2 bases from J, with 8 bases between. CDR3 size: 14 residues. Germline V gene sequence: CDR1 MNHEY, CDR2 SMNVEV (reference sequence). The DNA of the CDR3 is TGTGCCAGCAGTTTTGGTGGAGCCTACAATGAGCAGTTCTTC. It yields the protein CASSFGGAYNEQFF.

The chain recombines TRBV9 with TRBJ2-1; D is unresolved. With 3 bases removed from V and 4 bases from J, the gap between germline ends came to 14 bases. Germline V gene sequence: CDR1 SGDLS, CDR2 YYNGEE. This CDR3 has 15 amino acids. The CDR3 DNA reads TGTGCCAGCAGCGACGCAGCCACTCTTTACAATGAGCAGTTCTTC. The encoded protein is CASSDAATLYNEQFF. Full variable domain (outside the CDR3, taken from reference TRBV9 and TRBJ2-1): DSGVTQTPKHLITATGQRVTLRCSPRSGDLSVYWYQQSLDQGLQFLIQYYNGEERAKGNILERFSAQQFPDLHSELNLSSLELGDSALYFCASSDAATLYNEQFFGPGTRLTVL.

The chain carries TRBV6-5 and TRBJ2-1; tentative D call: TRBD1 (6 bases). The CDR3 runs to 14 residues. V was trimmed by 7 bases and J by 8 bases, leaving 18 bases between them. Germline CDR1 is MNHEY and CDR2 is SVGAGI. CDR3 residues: CASTSDSSLDEQFF. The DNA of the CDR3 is TGTGCCAGCACCTCGGACAGTTCTCTCGATGAGCAGTTCTTC.

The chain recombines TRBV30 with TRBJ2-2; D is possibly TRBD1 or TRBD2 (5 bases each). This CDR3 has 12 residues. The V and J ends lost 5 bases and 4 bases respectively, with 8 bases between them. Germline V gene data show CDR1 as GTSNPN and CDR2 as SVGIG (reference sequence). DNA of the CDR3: TGTGCCTGGGGTGGGGGCACCGGGGAGCTGTTTTTT. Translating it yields CAWGGGTGELFF.